These 4 T cell receptor beta chains share one sample of origin, sequenced in a study of blood T cell repertoires in COVID-19. Data came from immunoSEQ multiplex PCR; TCRdb stores just in-frame clones and leaves some out. The data contain 250,000 or so clones, roughly 89% of them singletons. The sequencing sample was made of peripheral blood. The origin of the receptors is a woman aged 40-49 years who had recovered from COVID-19.

The chain links TRBV19 to TRBJ2-1, with D maybe TRBD1 (5 bases). The V gene's germline CDR1 is LNHDA and CDR2 SQIVND (reference sequence). CDR3 length: 16 residues. Trimming removed 4 bases at V and 0 bases at J, with 13 bases between. The CDR3 DNA reads as TGTGCCAGTAGTACGTGGGGCAGGAGCTCCTACAATGAGCAGTTCTTC. It translates to CASSTWGRSSYNEQFF.

V usage is TRBV11-3 and J usage is TRBJ2-7; D is possibly TRBD1 (5 bases). Germline CDR1 and CDR2: SGHNT and YENEEA. CDR3 length: 13 amino acids. The V end was cut by 5 bases, the J end by 3 bases, with 11 bases between. CDR3 residues: CASSHNRYYEQYV. In DNA form, the CDR3 reads TGTGCCAGCAGCCATAACAGGTACTACGAGCAGTACGTC.

The V gene is TRBV7-8, the J gene TRBJ1-2; 7 nucleotides agree with TRBD1. The V segment lost 4 bases and the J segment 8 bases; nucleotides outside the gene matches: 7. The CDR3 runs 13 residues. In germline, CDR1 is SGHVS, CDR2 FQNEAQ. The CDR3 loop is CASSSGGQRGYTF. The CDR3 DNA reads TGTGCCAGCAGCTCAGGGGGGCAAAGGGGCTACACCTTC.

The rearrangement uses TRBV4-1 and TRBJ2-1; 11 bases are a match to TRBD2. The germline CDR1 and CDR2 sequences are MGHRA and YSYEKL. The CDR3 is 19 residues long. The ends lost 1 base at V and 1 base at J; junction bases unmatched: 9. For the CDR3, the DNA is TGCGCCAGCAGCCAAGGGACACTAGCGGGAGTAGGGTCCTACAATGAGCAGTTCTTC. Protein sequence: CASSQGTLAGVGSYNEQFF.